The present TCR beta chain was sequenced within a study of blood T cell repertoires in COVID-19. Study as a whole: The origin of the acute and convalescent COVID-19 samples was the United States, Italy and Spain. T cells, B-cell-depleted T cells, or PBMCs provided the cDNA or gDNA that served as material.

A note on this clone: Other DNA sequences in the sample encode the same CDR3.

This table comes from immunoSEQ multiplex PCR, and its TCRdb copy is limited to in-frame clones, with some not included. The table records approximately 220,000 clones, approximately 80% of them present only once. Germline V gene lookup returns CDR1 KGHSH and CDR2 LQKENI. With 6 bases removed from V and 1 base from J, the gap between germline ends came to 9 bases. The CDR3 covers 13 residues. V gene TRBV18 combines with J gene TRBJ1-1; a weak D match, TRBD1 (5 bases). Sequenced material: peripheral blood. The TCR comes from a man aged 35 to 55 with acute or convalescent COVID-19. The CDR3 DNA reads as TGTGCCAGCTCGCCTCAGGGGAACACTGAAGCTTTCTTT. Translating gives CASSPQGNTEAFF.